What follows are 24 T cell receptor beta chains derived from one specimen sequenced in a study of blood T cell repertoires in COVID-19 (dated by TCRdb to the early 2020s). The library relied on the immunoSEQ multiplex PCR assay. In TCRdb, the immuneACCESS table is reduced to in-frame sequences with V and J assigned. These tables do not hold every clone; where another copy was compared, an unresolved V gene accounts for under half, and the others remain unexplained. The sample has 350,000 to 450,000 clones on record, 90% to 95% of them singletons. The top ten clonotypes cover over 0.7% of the sample. The sequenced sample was PBMCs or T cells enriched from blood (not recorded which). The receptors come from a woman aged 40 to 49 who had been exposed to COVID-19.

The chain links TRBV5-1 to TRBJ1-2, with 8 bases fitting TRBD1. The CDR3 spans 15 residues. The germline CDR1 and CDR2 sequences are SGHRS and YFSETQ. V lost 0 bases, J lost 4 bases, and 5 bases stayed unmatched. The CDR3 protein is CASSLASGGPYGYTF. The CDR3 bases are TGCGCCAGCAGCTTGGCCTCAGGGGGCCCCTATGGCTACACCTTC. Complete variable domain (other parts from reference TRBV5-1 and TRBJ1-2): KAGVTQTPRYLIKTRGQQVTLSCSPISGHRSVSWYQQTPGQGLQFLFEYFSETQRNKGNFPGRFSGRQFSNSRSEMNVSTLELGDSALYLCASSLASGGPYGYTFGSGTRLTVV.

This chain connects TRBV9 to TRBJ2-5, with D maybe TRBD2 (5 bases). Germline V gene data show CDR1 as SGDLS and CDR2 as YYNGEE. V was cut by 3 bases and J by 5 bases, with 8 bases left in between. This CDR3 region has 12 residues. As DNA, the CDR3 is TGTGCCAGCAGCGATCGGAGGGAGACCCAGTACTTC. This sequence encodes CASSDRRETQYF. Together with reference TRBV9 and TRBJ2-5, the CDR3 gives the full variable domain: DSGVTQTPKHLITATGQRVTLRCSPRSGDLSVYWYQQSLDQGLQFLIQYYNGEERAKGNILERFSAQQFPDLHSELNLSSLELGDSALYFCASSDRRETQYFGPGTRLLVL.

The V gene is TRBV7-9, the J gene TRBJ2-1; 7 bases are shared with TRBD2. The germline V gene encodes CDR1 SEHNR and CDR2 FQNEAQ (reference sequence). CDR3 size: 15 residues. Unmatched junction bases numbered 8, after V lost 3 bases and J lost 6 bases. The CDR3 reads CASSFYTSAGNEQFF. The CDR3 DNA sequence: TGTGCCAGCAGCTTCTATACTAGCGCGGGCAATGAGCAGTTCTTC.

V is TRBV11-3 and J is TRBJ2-2; 9 bases agree with TRBD1. The CDR3 extends over 15 amino acids. CDR1 SGHNT and CDR2 YENEEA come from the germline V gene. Trimming removed 5 bases from V and 6 bases from J; junction bases left unmatched: 7. CDR3 nucleotides: TGTGCCAGCAGCCCCGGGACAGGGCAGGCCGGGGAGCTGTTTTTT. This sequence encodes CASSPGTGQAGELFF.

V usage is TRBV2 and J usage is TRBJ2-7, with 7 positions matching TRBD1. CDR3 size: 15 residues. The V gene's germline CDR1 is SNHLY and CDR2 FYNNEI. V trimming: 6 bases; J trimming: 2 bases; junction bases outside the gene matches: 10. In DNA form, the CDR3 reads TGTGCCAGCAGGGAAAGACAGGGCCCCACCTACGAGCAGTACTTC. It encodes CASRERQGPTYEQYF.

The chain links TRBV23-1 to TRBJ1-1; 7 positions match TRBD1. TRBV23-1 has ORF status, its function being uncertain. V shed 8 bases, J shed 1 base, and the junction held 16 bases outside the gene matches. This CDR3 is built from 17 residues. The CDR3 bases are TGCGCCAGCTGCCTCCCCGTGCAGGGGGAGGAGAACACTGAAGCTTTCTTT. Translating it yields CASCLPVQGEENTEAFF.

The chain employs TRBV13 and TRBJ1-5; D gene ambiguous. The CDR3 sequence is 17 residues long. Trimming cost V 2 bases and J 0 bases, with 14 bases left between them. Germline assignment: CDR1 PRHDT and CDR2 FYEKMQ (reference sequence). The CDR3 here is CASSLKLNPFSNQPQHF. The CDR3 DNA follows: TGTGCCAGCAGCTTAAAACTGAACCCTTTTAGCAATCAGCCCCAGCATTTT.

This clone was counted between two and nine times. V and J are TRBV5-4 and TRBJ1-1; D possibly corresponds to TRBD1 (5 bases). The CDR3 is made up of 16 amino acids. Trimming removed 6 bases at V and 2 bases at J, with 20 bases between. Germline V gives CDR1 SGHNT, CDR2 YYREEE (reference sequence). The CDR3 DNA follows: TGTGCCAGCACCTTAGACCCGATGGGGCTCAACACTGAAGCTTTCTTT. This codes for CASTLDPMGLNTEAFF.

The rearrangement links TRBV18 to TRBJ1-2, with 10 bases matching TRBD1. The germline CDR1 and CDR2 sequences are KGHSH and LQKENI. J gave up 8 bases and V 2 bases, and 2 bases lay outside the gene matches. This CDR3 is 13 amino acids long. CDR3 nucleotide sequence: TGTGCCAGCTCACCATCGGGACAGGGGGGCTACACCTTC. Translation gives CASSPSGQGGYTF.

The rearrangement joins TRBV30 to TRBJ1-1, with D tentatively TRBD1 (5 bases). Germline CDR1 is GTSNPN and CDR2 is SVGIG (reference sequence). The CDR3 contains 13 residues. Trimming removed 3 bases from V and 5 bases from J, with 13 bases in between. The CDR3 DNA is TGTGCCTGGAGACGGGGGGAGGTAACTGAAGCTTTCTTT. It encodes CAWRRGEVTEAFF.

This sequence joins TRBV24-1 and TRBJ1-1; 7 nucleotides match TRBD1. V trimming: 3 bases; J trimming: 14 bases; junction bases outside the gene matches: 11. CDR3 length: 13 residues. Germline lookup yields CDR1 KGHDR and CDR2 SFDVKD. This CDR3 reads CATSDHQDRKSFF. DNA for the CDR3: TGTGCCACCAGTGATCACCAGGACAGGAAAAGCTTCTTT.

Points on this clone: The same CDR3 arises from other DNA sequences in this sample as well. The V and J genes are TRBV2 and TRBJ1-2; possibly TRBD1 for D (5 bases). V dropped 5 bases and J dropped 2 bases, with 6 bases sitting between them. CDR3 size: 12 residues. CDR1 and CDR2 from the germline V gene are SNHLY and FYNNEI. CDR3 residues: CASSPGNYGYTF. CDR3 in DNA: TGTGCCAGCAGTCCAGGGAACTATGGCTACACCTTC. The full variable domain, with the rest looked up from reference TRBV2 and TRBJ1-2, is EPEVTQTPSHQVTQMGQEVILRCVPISNHLYFYWYRQILGQKVEFLVSFYNNEISEKSEIFDDQFSVERPDGSNFTLKIRSTKLEDSAMYFCASSPGNYGYTFGSGTRLTVV.

The rearrangement links TRBV2 to TRBJ1-3, with 10 bases aligning to TRBD1. This CDR3 has 15 residues. Germline assignment: CDR1 SNHLY and CDR2 FYNNEI. V was pared by 6 bases and J by 4 bases, with 6 bases of the junction left unmatched. The CDR3 reads CASRPGQGKGNTIYF. Here the CDR3 DNA reads TGTGCCAGCAGACCGGGACAGGGGAAAGGAAACACCATATATTTT.

In this sample, this clone turned up once. This chain connects TRBV6-1 to TRBJ1-1; the D is unclear. Germline V CDR1 and CDR2: MNHNS, SASEGT. The germline V and J ends were trimmed by 3 bases and 3 bases, with 20 bases remaining between them. This CDR3 comprises 17 residues. CDR3 bases: TGTGCCAGCAGTGACACCTATAATCCATTGGGCGACACTGAAGCTTTCTTT. This codes for CASSDTYNPLGDTEAFF.

V is TRBV6-5 and J is TRBJ2-1; 12 bases match TRBD2. The CDR3 runs 15 residues. Germline V lookup: CDR1 MNHEY, CDR2 SVGAGI. J gave up 10 bases and V 7 bases, and 11 bases lay outside the gene matches. DNA of the CDR3: TGTGCCAGCATTTCAAGACTAGCGGGAGCGCCAGAGCAGTTCTTC. Amino acids: CASISRLAGAPEQFF.

V usage is TRBV5-1 and J usage is TRBJ1-1, with 7 bases identical to TRBD1. Per the germline V gene, CDR1 is SGHRS and CDR2 is YFSETQ. V trimming: 7 bases; J trimming: 0 bases; junction bases outside the gene matches: 3. The CDR3 extends over 13 amino acids. Here the CDR3 reads CASWGTVNTEAFF. CDR3 DNA: TGCGCCAGCTGGGGGACAGTGAACACTGAAGCTTTCTTT. Full variable domain (outside the CDR3, taken from reference TRBV5-1 and TRBJ1-1): KAGVTQTPRYLIKTRGQQVTLSCSPISGHRSVSWYQQTPGQGLQFLFEYFSETQRNKGNFPGRFSGRQFSNSRSEMNVSTLELGDSALYLCASWGTVNTEAFFGQGTRLTVV.

The gene calls are TRBV7-8 and TRBJ1-6; TRBD1 aligns across 7 bases. Germline values: CDR1 SGHVS, CDR2 FQNEAQ. CDR3 length equals 15 residues. Unmatched junction bases numbered 6, after V lost 4 bases and J lost 6 bases. The CDR3 DNA reads TGTGCCAGCAGCTCCAGGGGGACATTTAATTCACCCCTCCACTTT. This gives the protein CASSSRGTFNSPLHF. Looking up the rest from reference TRBV7-8 and TRBJ1-6 gives the full variable domain: GAGVSQSPRYKVAKRGQDVALRCDPISGHVSLFWYQQALGQGPEFLTYFQNEAQLDKSGLPSDRFFAERPEGSVSTLKIQRTQQEDSAVYLCASSSRGTFNSPLHFGNGTRLTVT.

The rearrangement uses TRBV11-2 and TRBJ1-2, with 10 bases identical to TRBD1. Losses at the gene ends were 5 bases for V and 4 bases for J; bases not matched to a gene: 7. CDR1 is SGHAT, CDR2 FQNNGV, per germline. CDR3 length: 15 residues. The DNA of the CDR3 is TGTGCCAGCAGCCTAGGGACAGGGGTTCCCTATGGCTACACCTTC. Residues: CASSLGTGVPYGYTF.

This clone was picked up a small number of times. This chain joins TRBV4-1 and TRBJ1-4; TRBD1 might be the D (5 bases). Germline V lookup: CDR1 MGHRA, CDR2 YSYEKL. This CDR3 comprises 15 residues. V was shortened by 1 base and J by 6 bases, with 12 bases between the two germline ends. The CDR3 bases are TGCGCCAGCAGCCAAGCGGGGGAGGGTGATGAAAAACTGTTTTTT. This encodes CASSQAGEGDEKLFF.

V is TRBV3-1 (or the pseudogene TRBV3-2) and J is TRBJ2-1, with 10 bases lining up with TRBD2. The CDR3 has 14 residues. Germline CDR1 reads LGHDT; CDR2 reads YNNKEL (reference sequence). V lost 8 bases to trimming and J lost 3 bases; unmatched junction nucleotides: 4. The CDR3 coding sequence is TGTGCCAGCGTTTCTAGCGGGAGCTACAATGAGCAGTTCTTC. This encodes CASVSSGSYNEQFF.

The chain combines TRBV14 with TRBJ1-2; TRBD1 matches at 9 bases. CDR1 SGHDN and CDR2 FVKESK come from the germline V gene. The CDR3 is 15 residues long. Germline trimming cut 4 bases from V and 2 bases from J; bases unmatched to any gene: 5. The DNA for the CDR3 is TGTGCCAGCAGCCCTACAGGGGGCCGGAACTATGGCTACACCTTC. This translates into CASSPTGGRNYGYTF.

The J gene is TRBJ2-5, the V gene TRBV21-1; the table gives TRBD1 as D, unverified against the DNA. TRBV21-1 constitutes a pseudogene. The CDR3 contains 17 residues. CDR3 sequence reads: CASRTRQGRDRSKTQYF. The CDR3 nucleotides are TGTGCCAGCAGGACGAGGCAGGGCCGCGACAGGTCAAAGACCCAGTACTTC.

V is TRBV12-5 and J is TRBJ2-1; possibly TRBD2 for D (5 bases). The CDR3 spans 15 residues. Per germline, CDR1 LGHNT and CDR2 FRNRAP. The V gene lost 2 bases and the J gene lost 5 bases, with 13 bases spanning the gap. CDR3 sequence: CASGLKWRVDNEQFF. CDR3 sequence (DNA): TGTGCTAGTGGTTTGAAGTGGCGGGTAGACAATGAGCAGTTCTTC.

The V call is TRBV5-5, the J call TRBJ2-7; 7 bases are a match to TRBD2. Germline trimming cut 4 bases from V and 2 bases from J; bases unmatched to any gene: 18. Germline V CDR1 and CDR2: SGHKS, YYEKEE (reference sequence). This CDR3 has 18 residues. The CDR3 region has the DNA TGTGCCAGCAGCCCGAGGGCCGGGACTATAGCTCGGGCCTACGAGCAGTACTTC. It is translated as CASSPRAGTIARAYEQYF.